This T cell receptor (beta chain) was documented in a study of T-cell reconstitution after alpha-beta-depleted transplantation in children. As regards this clonotype: The antigen is unknown.

Preparing the TCRbeta library involved the use of unique molecular identifiers. TCRdb itself ran the PCR reads through MiXCR, one entry per CDR3 protein. The repertoire holds tens of thousands of distinct CDR3 sequences, with 44% as singletons. The CDR3 loop spans 16 amino acids. The ends were cut back, 3 bases at V and 4 bases at J, with 15 bases in the middle. Looked up from germline, CDR1 is KGHSH and CDR2 is LQKENI. Study outcomes and limitations: It was surviving recipient T cells and thymic progenitors that gave some patients high TCRbeta diversity at day 60. Several hundred expanded graft clones reportedly were the source of alpha-beta T cells about two months after transplant. A year post-transplant, T-cell counts and diversity derived mostly from newly produced T cells.

This sample comprised PBMCs, mostly from graft donor cells, obtained 360 days after TCRalphabeta/CD19-depleted stem cell transplant. The sequence came from a male patient under 18 who had a stem cell transplant for acute lymphoblastic leukemia, so the T cells may come from the graft donor. This chain links TRBV18 with TRBJ2-2; the D gene is possibly TRBD1 (6 bases). The CDR3 loop reads CASSPFDRPGTGELFF. The CDR3 DNA reads as TGTGCCAGCTCACCCTTTGACAGGCCGGGCACCGGGGAGCTGTTTTTT.